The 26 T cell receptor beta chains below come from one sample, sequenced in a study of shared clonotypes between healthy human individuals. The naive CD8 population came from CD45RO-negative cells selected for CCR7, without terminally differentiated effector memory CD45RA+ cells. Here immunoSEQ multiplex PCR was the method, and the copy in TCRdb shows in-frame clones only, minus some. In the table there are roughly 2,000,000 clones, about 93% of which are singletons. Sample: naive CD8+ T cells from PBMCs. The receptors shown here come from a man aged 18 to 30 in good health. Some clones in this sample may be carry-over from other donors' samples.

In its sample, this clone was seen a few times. CDR3 region: CASSLAGLAVTEAFF. CDR3 in DNA: TGTGCCAGCAGTTTAGCAGGCCTTGCTGTCACTGAAGCTTTCTTT. J is TRBJ1-1 and V is TRBV27; D uncertain. The CDR3 loop spans 15 amino acids. V was trimmed by 2 bases and J by 4 bases, leaving 14 bases between them. The V gene's germline CDR1 is MNHEY and CDR2 SMNVEV (reference sequence).

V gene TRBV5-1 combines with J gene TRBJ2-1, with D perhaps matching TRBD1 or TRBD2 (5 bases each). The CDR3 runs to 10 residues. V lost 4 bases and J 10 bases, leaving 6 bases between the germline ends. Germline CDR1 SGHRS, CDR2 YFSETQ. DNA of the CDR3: TGCGCCAGCAGCGGGACCGAGCAGTTCTTC. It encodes CASSGTEQFF.

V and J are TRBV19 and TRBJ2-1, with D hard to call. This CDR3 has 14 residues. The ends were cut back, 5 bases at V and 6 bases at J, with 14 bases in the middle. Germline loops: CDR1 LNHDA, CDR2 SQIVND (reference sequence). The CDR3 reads CASSQTLQLNEQFF. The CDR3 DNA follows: TGTGCCAGTAGTCAGACTCTCCAGCTCAATGAGCAGTTCTTC.

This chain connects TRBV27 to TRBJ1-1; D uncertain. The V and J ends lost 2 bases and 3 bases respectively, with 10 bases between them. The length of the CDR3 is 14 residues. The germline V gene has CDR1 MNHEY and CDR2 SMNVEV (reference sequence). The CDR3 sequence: CASSLAGGHTEAFF. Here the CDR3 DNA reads TGTGCCAGCAGTTTAGCGGGTGGGCACACTGAAGCTTTCTTT.

The DNA of the CDR3 is TGTGCCAGCAGTAGGGACAGGGGGACAGGAAACACCATATATTTT. Its translation is CASSRDRGTGNTIYF. The V call is TRBV6-5, the J call TRBJ1-3; TRBD1 matches 11 bases. The V segment lost 5 bases and the J segment 4 bases; nucleotides outside the gene matches: 4. The CDR3 runs 15 residues. Germline values: CDR1 MNHEY, CDR2 SVGAGI.

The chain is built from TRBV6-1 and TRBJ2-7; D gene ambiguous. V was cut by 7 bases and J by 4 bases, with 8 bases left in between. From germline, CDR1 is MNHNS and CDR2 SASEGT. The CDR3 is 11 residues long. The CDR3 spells CASTWAYEQYF. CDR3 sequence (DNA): TGTGCCAGCACTTGGGCATACGAGCAGTACTTC.

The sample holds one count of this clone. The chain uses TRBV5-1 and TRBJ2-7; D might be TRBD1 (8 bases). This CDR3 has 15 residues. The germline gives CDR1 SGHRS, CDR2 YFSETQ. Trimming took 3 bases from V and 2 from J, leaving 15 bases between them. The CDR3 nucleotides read TGCGCCAGCAGCTCCCACAGGGGGGGAGCCTACGAGCAGTACTTC. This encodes CASSSHRGGAYEQYF. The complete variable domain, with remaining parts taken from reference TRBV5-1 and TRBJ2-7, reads KAGVTQTPRYLIKTRGQQVTLSCSPISGHRSVSWYQQTPGQGLQFLFEYFSETQRNKGNFPGRFSGRQFSNSRSEMNVSTLELGDSALYLCASSSHRGGAYEQYFGPGTRLTVT.

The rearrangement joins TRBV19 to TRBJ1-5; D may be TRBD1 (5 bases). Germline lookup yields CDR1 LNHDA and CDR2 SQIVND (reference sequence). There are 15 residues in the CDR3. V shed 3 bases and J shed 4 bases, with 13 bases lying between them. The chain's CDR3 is CASSMGRGRNQPQHF. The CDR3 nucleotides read TGTGCCAGTAGTATGGGTAGGGGACGTAATCAGCCCCAGCATTTT.

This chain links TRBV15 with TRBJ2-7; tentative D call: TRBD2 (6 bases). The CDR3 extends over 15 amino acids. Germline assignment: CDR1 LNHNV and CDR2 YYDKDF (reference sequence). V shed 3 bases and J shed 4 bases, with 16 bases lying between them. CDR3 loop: CATSSRGRTSYEQYF. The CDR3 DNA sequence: TGTGCCACCAGCAGTCGGGGGAGGACATCATACGAGCAGTACTTC.

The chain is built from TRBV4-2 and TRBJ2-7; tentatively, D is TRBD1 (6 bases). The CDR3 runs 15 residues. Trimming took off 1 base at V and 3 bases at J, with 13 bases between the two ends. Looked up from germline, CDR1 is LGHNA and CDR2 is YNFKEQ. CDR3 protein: CASSQGGEGVYEQYF. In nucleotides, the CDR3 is TGTGCCAGCAGCCAAGGAGGAGAGGGGGTCTACGAGCAGTACTTC.

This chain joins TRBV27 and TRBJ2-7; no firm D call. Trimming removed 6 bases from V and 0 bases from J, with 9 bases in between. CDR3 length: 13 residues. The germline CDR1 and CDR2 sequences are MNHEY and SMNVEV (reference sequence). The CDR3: CASRTSFSYEQYF. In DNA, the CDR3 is TGTGCCAGCAGGACCTCCTTCTCCTACGAGCAGTACTTC.

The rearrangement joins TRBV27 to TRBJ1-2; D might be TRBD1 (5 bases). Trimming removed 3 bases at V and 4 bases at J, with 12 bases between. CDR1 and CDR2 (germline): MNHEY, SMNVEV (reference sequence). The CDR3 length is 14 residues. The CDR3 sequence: CASSFQGGGYGYTF. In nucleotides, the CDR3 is TGTGCCAGCAGTTTCCAGGGCGGGGGCTATGGCTACACCTTC.

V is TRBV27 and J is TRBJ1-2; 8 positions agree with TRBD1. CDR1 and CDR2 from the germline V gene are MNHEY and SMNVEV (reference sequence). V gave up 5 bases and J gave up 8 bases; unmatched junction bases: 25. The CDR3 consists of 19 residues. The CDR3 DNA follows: TGTGCCAGCAGTGCAACTACCCGGGACAGGCTAGTGTATACCGGGGGCTACACCTTC. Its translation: CASSATTRDRLVYTGGYTF.

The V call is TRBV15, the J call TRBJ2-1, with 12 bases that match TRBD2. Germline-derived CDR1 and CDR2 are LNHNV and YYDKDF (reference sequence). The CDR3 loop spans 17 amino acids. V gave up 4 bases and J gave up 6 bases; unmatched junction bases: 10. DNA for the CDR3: TGTGCCACCAGCACACCCCACGGACTAGCGGGGATCAATGAGCAGTTCTTC. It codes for CATSTPHGLAGINEQFF.

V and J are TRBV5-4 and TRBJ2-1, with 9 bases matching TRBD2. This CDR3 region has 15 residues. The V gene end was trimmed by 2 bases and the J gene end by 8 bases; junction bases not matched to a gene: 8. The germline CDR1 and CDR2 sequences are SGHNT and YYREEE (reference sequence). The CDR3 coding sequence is TGTGCCAGCAGCTTAGGGACTAGCTTGAATTATGAGCAGTTCTTC. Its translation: CASSLGTSLNYEQFF.

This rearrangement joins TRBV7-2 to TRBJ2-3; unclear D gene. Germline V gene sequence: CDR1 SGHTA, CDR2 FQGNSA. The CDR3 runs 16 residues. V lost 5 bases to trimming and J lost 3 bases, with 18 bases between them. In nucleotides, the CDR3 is TGTGCCAGCAGCCCAAAGCAGAACGCGCGGACAGATACGCAGTATTTT. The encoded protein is CASSPKQNARTDTQYF. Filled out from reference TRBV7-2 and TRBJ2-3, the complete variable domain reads GAGVSQSPSNKVTEKGKDVELRCDPISGHTALYWYRQSLGQGLEFLIYFQGNSAPDKSGLPSDRFSAERTGGSVSTLTIQRTQQEDSAVYLCASSPKQNARTDTQYFGPGTRLTVL.

The CDR3 nucleotides are TGTGCCAGCAGTTTGTCACTGTTAGAGACCCAGTACTTC. Amino acid sequence: CASSLSLLETQYF. This chain joins TRBV27 and TRBJ2-5; D unclear. CDR1 is MNHEY, CDR2 SMNVEV, per germline (reference sequence). CDR3 size: 13 residues. Between the trimmed V and J ends, which lost 3 bases and 4 bases, there was a span of 9 bases.

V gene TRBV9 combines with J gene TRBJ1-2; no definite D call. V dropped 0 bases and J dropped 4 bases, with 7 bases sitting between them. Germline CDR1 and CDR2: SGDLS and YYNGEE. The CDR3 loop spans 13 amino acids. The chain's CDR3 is CASSVGTIYGYTF. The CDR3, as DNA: TGTGCCAGCAGCGTAGGAACAATCTATGGCTACACCTTC.

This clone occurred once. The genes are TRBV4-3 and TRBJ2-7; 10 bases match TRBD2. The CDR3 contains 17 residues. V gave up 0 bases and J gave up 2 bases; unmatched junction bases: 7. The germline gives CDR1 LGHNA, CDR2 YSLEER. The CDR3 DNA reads TGCGCCAGCAGCCAAGATAGGGAGCGGGAGGGTACCTACGAGCAGTACTTC. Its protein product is CASSQDREREGTYEQYF.

This CDR3 reads CASSLVGVGTGELFF. As DNA, the CDR3 is TGTGCCAGCAGCCTAGTTGGAGTTGGCACCGGGGAGCTGTTTTTT. The chain carries TRBV9 and TRBJ2-2; the D is unclear. Per the germline V gene, CDR1 is SGDLS and CDR2 is YYNGEE. The V end was cut by 4 bases, the J end by 4 bases, with 14 bases between. The CDR3 spans 15 residues.

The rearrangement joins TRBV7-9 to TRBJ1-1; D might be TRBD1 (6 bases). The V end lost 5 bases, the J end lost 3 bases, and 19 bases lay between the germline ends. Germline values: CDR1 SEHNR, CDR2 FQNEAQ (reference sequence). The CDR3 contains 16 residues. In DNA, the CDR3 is TGTGCCAGCAGCCTTCGGACAGCCGCATTAGACACTGAAGCTTTCTTT. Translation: CASSLRTAALDTEAFF.

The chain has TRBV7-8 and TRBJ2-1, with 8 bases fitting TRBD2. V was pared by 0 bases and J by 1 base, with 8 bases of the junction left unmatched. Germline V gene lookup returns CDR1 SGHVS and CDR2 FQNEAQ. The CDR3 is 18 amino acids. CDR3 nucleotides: TGTGCCAGCAGCTTAGCGGAGGTGCGGGGGGTATCCTACAATGAGCAGTTCTTC. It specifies CASSLAEVRGVSYNEQFF.

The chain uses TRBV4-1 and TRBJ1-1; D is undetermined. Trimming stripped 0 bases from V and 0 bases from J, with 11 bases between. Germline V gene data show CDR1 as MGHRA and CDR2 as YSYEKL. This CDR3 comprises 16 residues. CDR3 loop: CASSQEGFQMNTEAFF. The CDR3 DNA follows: TGCGCCAGCAGCCAAGAAGGATTCCAGATGAACACTGAAGCTTTCTTT.

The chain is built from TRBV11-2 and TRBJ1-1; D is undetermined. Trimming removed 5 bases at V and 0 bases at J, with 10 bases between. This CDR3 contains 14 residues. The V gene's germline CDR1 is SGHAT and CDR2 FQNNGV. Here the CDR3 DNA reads TGTGCCAGCAGCCTCTTTCAGATGAACACTGAAGCTTTCTTT. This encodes CASSLFQMNTEAFF.

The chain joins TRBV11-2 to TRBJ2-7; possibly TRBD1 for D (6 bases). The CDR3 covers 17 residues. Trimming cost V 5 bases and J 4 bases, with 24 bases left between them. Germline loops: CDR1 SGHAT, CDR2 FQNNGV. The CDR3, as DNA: TGTGCCAGCAGCGATTACTACGGCGGACAGCTCATTTACGAGCAGTACTTC. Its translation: CASSDYYGGQLIYEQYF.

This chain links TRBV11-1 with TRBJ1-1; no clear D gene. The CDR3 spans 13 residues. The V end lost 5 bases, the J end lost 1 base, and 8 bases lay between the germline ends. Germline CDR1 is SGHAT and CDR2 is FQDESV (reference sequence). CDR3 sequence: CASSISRNTEAFF. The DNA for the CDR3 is TGTGCCAGCAGCATCTCTAGGAACACTGAAGCTTTCTTT.